This TCR beta chain was identified in a study of blood T cell repertoires in COVID-19 (dated by TCRdb to 2018 to 2021). About the full investigation: Collaborator samples came from the United States, Italy and Spain and covered acute and convalescent phases of COVID-19. Sample metadata almost always included a de-identified subject ID, COVID-19 status, age in years and sex. The dataset comprised deeply sampled blood TCRbeta repertoires from subjects exposed to, actively infected with, or recovered from COVID-19. The repertoires were made available in a free public database intended to serve as a resource for research on the immune response to SARS-CoV-2. Where available, HLA class I and class II types were obtained from metadata supplied by the sample provider rather than from assay-based typing. The prospective study material was composed of cDNA or gDNA derived from T cells, B-cell-depleted T cells, or PBMCs. Samples were obtained from the ongoing ImmuneRACE study (first 160 participants) and from 950 to 1,500 subjects provided by 6 global collaborators. Broader findings and caveats from the paper: Clinical and demographic metadata were provided uncurated, with the amount varying by source and participant.

TCRbeta CDR3 regions were amplified from genomic DNA by means of the immunoSEQ Assay, a bias-controlled multiplex PCR. As for the original processing: The number of nucleated cells in each sample was estimated by amplification of reference gene primers within the assay. To quantify the absolute abundance of each unique TCRbeta CDR3 rearrangement, sequence reads were collapsed and filtered. For each sample, productive Simpson clonality was calculated as the square root of Simpson's diversity index across productive rearrangements. TCRdb holds this immuneACCESS table with in-frame rearrangements only. Some clones are missing; in checked studies, unresolved V genes explain under half, and the rest has no known cause. V and J calls and clone size come straight from that table; D and trimming were deduced from the DNA. The sample includes tens of thousands of clones, with roughly 89% observed a single time. Together, the top ten hold about 5% of the sample.

Whole blood was collected in K2EDTA tubes by collaborating institutions according to the institutions' own protocols. For TCRbeta analysis, collaborators shipped samples as frozen whole blood, isolated PBMCs, or DNA extracted from either of those sample types. In the germline V gene (reference sequence), CDR1 corresponds to SGHNT and CDR2 to YYREEE. Spanning cysteine to phenylalanine, the CDR3 consists of 16 amino acids. The only DNA kept is the CDR3, 48 bases in frame from the first base. At the junction V is shortened by 3 bases and J by 4 bases; bases outside the gene matches: 6. As concerns this clone: Its recognized antigen is unknown. It has no much larger one-base neighbor in the sample; base qualities were not kept.

Sequencing was done on a sample of peripheral blood. The source is a man in his fifties or sixties with acute or convalescent COVID-19. This sequence uses TRBV5-4 and TRBJ2-5, and TRBD2 aligns with 13 junction nucleotides. The CDR3 region reads CASSSSRTSGRETQYF. The DNA sequence is as follows: TGTGCCAGCAGCTCTTCTCGGACTAGCGGGAGAGAGACCCAGTACTTC.